These 9 T cell receptor beta chains were sequenced from one sample in a study of cytomegalovirus exposure and HLA in healthy donors. With 60 Vbeta and 13 Jbeta primers, the PCR was carried out. Measured with immunoSEQ multiplex PCR; TCRdb has only the in-frame clones, and not every one. Here the sample table reports about 74,000 clones. Sample: PBMCs. Receptors were obtained from a female donor in good health and CMV-seropositive.

The V gene is TRBV5-8, the J gene TRBJ2-3; D is possibly TRBD1 (6 bases). This CDR3 has 14 amino acids. V was shortened by 4 bases and J by 7 bases, with 16 bases between the two germline ends. Germline V gene lookup returns CDR1 SGHTS and CDR2 YDEGEE. The chain's CDR3 is CASSIKTGSYTQYF. Here the CDR3 DNA reads TGTGCCAGCAGCATAAAGACAGGAAGCTATACGCAGTATTTT.

The chain has TRBV19 and TRBJ2-2; a possible D gene is TRBD1 (6 bases). The CDR3 is 14 amino acids. Trimming took off 6 bases at V and 0 bases at J, with 8 bases between the two ends. Germline values: CDR1 LNHDA, CDR2 SQIVND (reference sequence). The chain's CDR3 is CASRDSPNTGELFF. Here the CDR3 DNA reads TGTGCCAGTAGGGACAGCCCGAACACCGGGGAGCTGTTTTTT.

The V call is TRBV7-2, the J call TRBJ2-1; 10 bases match TRBD2. The CDR3 is 15 residues long. The J segment lost 0 bases and the V segment lost 6 bases, leaving 2 bases of the junction unmatched. Germline V CDR1 and CDR2: SGHTA, FQGNSA. The CDR3 region has the DNA TGTGCCAGCAGACCTAGCGGGAGCTCCTACAATGAGCAGTTCTTC. It translates to CASRPSGSSYNEQFF.

This chain connects TRBV7-9 to TRBJ2-1, with TRBD2 matching over 14 bases. Germline values: CDR1 SEHNR, CDR2 FQNEAQ (reference sequence). The CDR3 is made up of 16 amino acids. V lost 5 bases to trimming and J lost 6 bases; unmatched junction nucleotides: 6. CDR3 residues: CASSPAGTSGSNEQFF. In DNA form, the CDR3 reads TGTGCCAGCAGCCCAGCAGGGACTAGCGGGAGCAATGAGCAGTTCTTC.

This chain uses TRBV18 with TRBJ2-7, with D perhaps TRBD1 (5 bases). Germline V gives CDR1 KGHSH, CDR2 LQKENI. The V and J ends lost 3 bases and 2 bases respectively, with 14 bases between them. CDR3 length: 15 amino acids. The CDR3 reads CASSPLRGVAYEQYF. CDR3 nucleotides: TGTGCCAGCTCACCGTTAAGGGGCGTCGCCTACGAGCAGTACTTC.

Remarks on this clone: This CDR3 is also generated by other DNA sequences in the sample. The chain combines TRBV10-3 with TRBJ2-5; a possible D gene is TRBD2 (6 bases). Germline CDR1 is ENHRY and CDR2 is SYGVKD. The CDR3 runs 12 residues. Deletions cut 4 bases from V and 7 bases from J, with 10 bases between. CDR3 nucleotide sequence: TGTGCCATCAGTGGGCAGGGAGGGACCCAGTACTTC. It translates to CAISGQGGTQYF.

CDR3 loop: CASTPGGRGTEAFF. CDR3 sequence (DNA): TGTGCCAGCACCCCGGGGGGAAGGGGTACTGAAGCTTTCTTT. This sequence joins TRBV7-8 and TRBJ1-1; D is perhaps TRBD1 (5 bases). The V end lost 7 bases, the J end lost 5 bases, and 17 bases lay between the germline ends. CDR3 length equals 14 residues. CDR1 SGHVS and CDR2 FQNEAQ come from the germline V gene.

The rearrangement joins TRBV29-1 to TRBJ1-1; D gene unclear. CDR1 and CDR2 from the germline V gene are SQVTM and ANQGSEA. Trimming took off 4 bases at V and 3 bases at J, with 9 bases between the two ends. CDR3 length: 12 residues. As DNA, the CDR3 is TGCAGCGTTGCGGAGAGTCACACTGAAGCTTTCTTT. Translation: CSVAESHTEAFF.

The chain joins TRBV7-9 to TRBJ1-1; TRBD1 matches 9 bases. Germline V gene data show CDR1 as SEHNR and CDR2 as FQNEAQ (reference sequence). The CDR3 length is 17 residues. V was clipped by 0 bases and J by 0 bases; unmatched bases: 5. CDR3 region: CASSLATGGRMNTEAFF. Written as DNA, the CDR3 is TGTGCCAGCAGCTTAGCGACAGGGGGAAGGATGAACACTGAAGCTTTCTTT.